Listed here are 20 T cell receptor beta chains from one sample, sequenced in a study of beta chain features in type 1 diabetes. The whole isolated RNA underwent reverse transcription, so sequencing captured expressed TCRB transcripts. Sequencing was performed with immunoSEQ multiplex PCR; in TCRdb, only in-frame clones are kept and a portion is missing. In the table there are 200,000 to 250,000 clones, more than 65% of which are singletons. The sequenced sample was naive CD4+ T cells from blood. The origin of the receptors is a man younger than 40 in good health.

CDR3 region: CAWAQGLGYGYTF. In nucleotides, the CDR3 is TGTGCCTGGGCTCAGGGGCTTGGATATGGCTACACCTTC. The chain has TRBV30 and TRBJ1-2; tentative D call: TRBD1 (6 bases). This CDR3 comprises 13 residues. Between the trimmed V and J ends, which lost 5 bases and 5 bases, there was a span of 15 bases. CDR1 GTSNPN and CDR2 SVGIG come from the germline V gene (reference sequence).

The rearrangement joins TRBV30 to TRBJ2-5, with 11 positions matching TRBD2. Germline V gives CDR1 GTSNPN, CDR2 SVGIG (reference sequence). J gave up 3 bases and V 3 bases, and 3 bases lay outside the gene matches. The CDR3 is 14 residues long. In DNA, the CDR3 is TGTGCCTGGAGCTTACTAGCGGGGGAAGAGACCCAGTACTTC. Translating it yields CAWSLLAGEETQYF.

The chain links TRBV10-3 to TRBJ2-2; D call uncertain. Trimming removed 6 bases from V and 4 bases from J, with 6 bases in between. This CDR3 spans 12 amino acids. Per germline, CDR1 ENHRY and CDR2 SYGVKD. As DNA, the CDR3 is TGTGCCATCAGGCGTAGCACCGGGGAGCTGTTTTTT. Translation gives CAIRRSTGELFF.

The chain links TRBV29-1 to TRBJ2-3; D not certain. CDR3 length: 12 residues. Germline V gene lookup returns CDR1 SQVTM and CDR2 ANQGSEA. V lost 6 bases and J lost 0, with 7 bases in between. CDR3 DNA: TGCAGCGTACTACTGAGCACAGATACGCAGTATTTT. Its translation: CSVLLSTDTQYF.

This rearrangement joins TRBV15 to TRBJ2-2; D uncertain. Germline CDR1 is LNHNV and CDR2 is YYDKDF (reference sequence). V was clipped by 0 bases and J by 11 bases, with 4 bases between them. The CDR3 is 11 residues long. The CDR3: CATSRDHELFF. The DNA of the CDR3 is TGTGCCACCAGCAGAGATCACGAGCTGTTTTTT.

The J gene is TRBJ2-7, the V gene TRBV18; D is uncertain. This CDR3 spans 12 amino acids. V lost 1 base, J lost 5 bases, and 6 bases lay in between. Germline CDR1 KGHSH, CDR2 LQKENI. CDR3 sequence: CASSPRIHEQYF. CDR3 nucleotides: TGTGCCAGCTCACCACGGATCCACGAGCAGTACTTC.

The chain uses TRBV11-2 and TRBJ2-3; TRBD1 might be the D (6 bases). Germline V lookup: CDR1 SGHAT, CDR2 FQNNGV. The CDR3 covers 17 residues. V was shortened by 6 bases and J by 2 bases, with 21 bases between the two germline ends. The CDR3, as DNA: TGTGCCAGCAGTCGGGACACCCGCTACTATGACACAGATACGCAGTATTTT. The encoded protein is CASSRDTRYYDTDTQYF.

The DNA of the CDR3 is TGTGCCAGCAGCCAAGATCTTAAGGGGGCCGCCGCACCAGATACGCAGTATTTT. This gives the protein CASSQDLKGAAAPDTQYF. The rearrangement uses TRBV14 and TRBJ2-3; 7 bases are shared with TRBD1. The CDR3 totals 18 residues. Germline V gene lookup returns CDR1 SGHDN and CDR2 FVKESK. V shed 0 bases, J shed 4 bases, and the junction held 13 bases outside the gene matches.

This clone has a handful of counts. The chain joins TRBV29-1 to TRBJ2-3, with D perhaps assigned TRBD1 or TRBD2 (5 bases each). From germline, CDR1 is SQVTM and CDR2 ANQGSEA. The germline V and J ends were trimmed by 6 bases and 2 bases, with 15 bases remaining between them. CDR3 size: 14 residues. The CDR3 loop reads CSVGDHMITDTQYF. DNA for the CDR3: TGCAGCGTAGGGGACCATATGATCACAGATACGCAGTATTTT.

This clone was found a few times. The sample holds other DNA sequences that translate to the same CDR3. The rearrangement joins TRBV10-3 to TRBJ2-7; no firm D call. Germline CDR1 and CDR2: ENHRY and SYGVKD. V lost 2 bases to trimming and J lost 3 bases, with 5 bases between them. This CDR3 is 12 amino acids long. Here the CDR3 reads CAISEGGYEQYF. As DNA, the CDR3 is TGTGCCATCAGTGAGGGCGGCTACGAGCAGTACTTC.

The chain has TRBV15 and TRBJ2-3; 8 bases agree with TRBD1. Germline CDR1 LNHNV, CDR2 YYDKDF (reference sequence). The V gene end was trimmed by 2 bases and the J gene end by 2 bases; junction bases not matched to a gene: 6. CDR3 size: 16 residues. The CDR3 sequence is CATSRFGQGNTDTQYF. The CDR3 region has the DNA TGTGCCACCAGCAGATTCGGACAGGGTAACACAGATACGCAGTATTTT.

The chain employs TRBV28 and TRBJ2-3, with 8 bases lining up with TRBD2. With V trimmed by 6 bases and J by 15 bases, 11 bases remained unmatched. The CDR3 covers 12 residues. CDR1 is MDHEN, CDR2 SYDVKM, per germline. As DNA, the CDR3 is TGTGCCAGCAGCTCGGTTAGCGGGACTGGTTATTTT. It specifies CASSSVSGTGYF.

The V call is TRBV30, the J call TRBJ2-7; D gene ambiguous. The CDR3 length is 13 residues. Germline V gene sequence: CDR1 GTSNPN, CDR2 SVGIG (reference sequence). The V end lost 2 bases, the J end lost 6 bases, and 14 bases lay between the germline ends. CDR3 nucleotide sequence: TGTGCCTGGAGTACGGGCCCGAGCACCGAGCAGTACTTC. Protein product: CAWSTGPSTEQYF.

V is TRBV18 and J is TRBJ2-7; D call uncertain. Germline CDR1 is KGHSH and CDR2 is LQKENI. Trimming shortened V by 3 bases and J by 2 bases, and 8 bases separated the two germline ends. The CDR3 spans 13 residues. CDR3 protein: CASSPTSTYEQYF. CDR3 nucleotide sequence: TGTGCCAGCTCACCGACTTCCACCTACGAGCAGTACTTC. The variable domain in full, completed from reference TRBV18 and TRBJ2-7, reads NAGVMQNPRHLVRRRGQEARLRCSPMKGHSHVYWYRQLPEEGLKFMVYLQKENIIDESGMPKERFSAEFPKEGPSILRIQQVVRGDSAAYFCASSPTSTYEQYFGPGTRLTVT.

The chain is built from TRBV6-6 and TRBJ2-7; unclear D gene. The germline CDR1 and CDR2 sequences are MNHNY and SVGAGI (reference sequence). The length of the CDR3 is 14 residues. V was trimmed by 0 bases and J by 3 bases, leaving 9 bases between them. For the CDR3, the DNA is TGTGCCAGCAGTTACTCGATAGGCAGCTACGAGCAGTACTTC. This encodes CASSYSIGSYEQYF.

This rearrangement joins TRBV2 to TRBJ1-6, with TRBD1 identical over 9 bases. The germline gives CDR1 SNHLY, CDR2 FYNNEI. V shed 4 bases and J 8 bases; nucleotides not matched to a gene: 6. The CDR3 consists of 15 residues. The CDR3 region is CASSGTGTGYSPLHF. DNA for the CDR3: TGTGCCAGCAGTGGTACCGGGACAGGGTATTCACCCCTCCACTTT.

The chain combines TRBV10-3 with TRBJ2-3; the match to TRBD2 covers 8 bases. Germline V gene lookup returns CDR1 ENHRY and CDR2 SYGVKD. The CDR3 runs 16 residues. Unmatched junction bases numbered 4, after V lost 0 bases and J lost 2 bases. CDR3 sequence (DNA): TGTGCCATCAGTGAGTCATTGCGGGGGGTCACAGATACGCAGTATTTT. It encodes CAISESLRGVTDTQYF.

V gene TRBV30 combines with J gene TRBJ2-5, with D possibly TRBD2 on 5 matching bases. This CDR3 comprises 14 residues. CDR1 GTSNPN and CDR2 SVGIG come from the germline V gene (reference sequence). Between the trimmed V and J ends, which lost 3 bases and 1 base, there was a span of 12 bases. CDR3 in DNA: TGTGCCTGGAGCCCCCGGGAAATCCAAGAGACCCAGTACTTC. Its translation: CAWSPREIQETQYF.

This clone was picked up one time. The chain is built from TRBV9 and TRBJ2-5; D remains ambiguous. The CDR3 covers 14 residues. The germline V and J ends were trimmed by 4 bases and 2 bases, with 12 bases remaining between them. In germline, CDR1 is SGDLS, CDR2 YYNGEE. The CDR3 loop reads CASSPTLGQETQYF. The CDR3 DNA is TGTGCCAGCAGCCCAACTCTCGGTCAAGAGACCCAGTACTTC.

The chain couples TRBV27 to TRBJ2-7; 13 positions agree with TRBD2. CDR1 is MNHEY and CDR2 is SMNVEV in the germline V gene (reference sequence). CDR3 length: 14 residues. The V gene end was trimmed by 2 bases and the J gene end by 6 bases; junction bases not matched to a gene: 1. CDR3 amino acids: CASSLGLAGAEQYF. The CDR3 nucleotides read TGTGCCAGCAGTTTAGGACTAGCGGGAGCCGAGCAGTACTTC.